The 26 T cell receptor beta chains below come from one sample, sequenced in a study of Ad26.COV2.S vaccination and SARS-CoV-2 variants. Method: immunoSEQ multiplex PCR; TCRdb's copy keeps in-frame clones and lacks some. The table shows roughly 300,000 clones, with about 88% occurring only once. Treatment denoted: some 20 received Ad26.COV2.S at low or high dose, single or two shots; roughly five received placebo; per-sample allocation not given. Collection of samples fell on day 63 after the first vaccine or placebo injection. This material consisted of peripheral blood, taken in a trial of Ad26.COV2.S vaccine versus placebo. These receptors all come from a person aged 18-65 years who received the Ad26.COV2.S COVID-19 vaccine or a placebo.

Here the CDR3 DNA reads TGTGCCAGCAGCTTAGGGGAGCAGTTCTTC. Translated: CASSLGEQFF. The rearrangement uses TRBV7-8 and TRBJ2-1, with D uncertain. From germline, CDR1 is SGHVS and CDR2 FQNEAQ. The CDR3 sequence is 10 residues long. V dropped 1 base and J dropped 10 bases, with 2 bases sitting between them.

V and J are TRBV7-9 and TRBJ1-1; D gene unclear. The CDR3 loop spans 12 amino acids. Germline assignment: CDR1 SEHNR and CDR2 FQNEAQ (reference sequence). Trimming shortened V by 5 bases and J by 5 bases, and 9 bases separated the two germline ends. CDR3 DNA: TGTGCCAGCAGCCTCGCCGGGACTGAAGCTTTCTTT. It encodes CASSLAGTEAFF.

This chain uses TRBV30 with TRBJ2-1; D is ambiguous. V lost 2 bases to trimming and J lost 7 bases, with 9 bases between them. The germline V gene encodes CDR1 GTSNPN and CDR2 SVGIG (reference sequence). This CDR3 comprises 12 residues. The CDR3 protein is CAWSLSGNEQFF. The CDR3 DNA reads as TGTGCCTGGAGTCTATCTGGGAATGAGCAGTTCTTC.

The chain couples TRBV12-3 or TRBV12-4 to TRBJ1-1, with D tentatively TRBD1 (5 bases). Trimming took 8 bases from V and 7 from J, leaving 11 bases between them. The CDR3 runs to 11 residues. DNA of the CDR3: TGTGCCAGCTTACGACAGCGTGAAGCTTTCTTT. As protein: CASLRQREAFF.

The chain combines TRBV5-1 with TRBJ2-1, with D perhaps matching TRBD1 (5 bases). The germline V gene encodes CDR1 SGHRS and CDR2 YFSETQ. The CDR3 is made up of 16 amino acids. Trimming pared 0 bases from V and 2 bases from J, leaving 12 bases between. The CDR3 here is CASSLAGARAYNEQFF. CDR3 DNA sequence: TGCGCCAGCAGCTTGGCTGGGGCGAGAGCCTACAATGAGCAGTTCTTC.

This chain links TRBV28 with TRBJ2-7; 12 bases are a match to TRBD1. Germline V gene lookup returns CDR1 MDHEN and CDR2 SYDVKM. The CDR3 spans 15 residues. The junction had 9 bases not matched to a gene; V was cut back by 5 bases and J by 7 bases. In DNA form, the CDR3 reads TGTGCCAGCAGTATCGGGACAGGGGGCGCGGTAGAGCAGTACTTC. It codes for CASSIGTGGAVEQYF.

This chain joins TRBV4-1 and TRBJ1-5; D gene ambiguous. Germline V lookup: CDR1 MGHRA, CDR2 YSYEKL. The length of the CDR3 is 13 residues. Trimming stripped 1 base from V and 0 bases from J, with 1 base between. CDR3 sequence: CASSQGSNQPQHF. The CDR3 DNA follows: TGCGCCAGCAGCCAAGGTAGCAATCAGCCCCAGCATTTT.

The V and J genes are TRBV2 and TRBJ1-5; the D gene is possibly TRBD1 (5 bases). Germline CDR1 and CDR2: SNHLY and FYNNEI. This CDR3 has 15 amino acids. V was clipped by 6 bases and J by 3 bases, with 15 bases between them. The CDR3 DNA is TGTGCCAGCAGGGGACTGTCCAGTAACAATCAGCCCCAGCATTTT. Translation: CASRGLSSNNQPQHF. The variable domain in full, completed from reference TRBV2 and TRBJ1-5, reads EPEVTQTPSHQVTQMGQEVILRCVPISNHLYFYWYRQILGQKVEFLVSFYNNEISEKSEIFDDQFSVERPDGSNFTLKIRSTKLEDSAMYFCASRGLSSNNQPQHFGDGTRLSIL.

The rearrangement joins TRBV25-1 to TRBJ2-5, with 9 bases lining up with TRBD1. With V trimmed by 4 bases and J by 8 bases, 5 bases remained unmatched. The CDR3 has 13 residues. The germline V gene has CDR1 MGHDK and CDR2 SYGVNS. CDR3 nucleotides: TGTGCCAGCAGTGGGGGACAGGGAGCAACCCAGTACTTC. Its protein product is CASSGGQGATQYF.

This chain joins TRBV5-4 and TRBJ1-4; D possibly corresponds to TRBD1 (6 bases). The V end was cut by 4 bases, the J end by 8 bases, with 21 bases between. From germline, CDR1 is SGHNT and CDR2 YYREEE (reference sequence). The CDR3 is 16 amino acids. Here the CDR3 reads CASSQTMGGLGEKLFF. Written as DNA, the CDR3 is TGTGCCAGCAGCCAAACCATGGGGGGGCTAGGGGAAAAACTGTTTTTT. Drawing the rest from reference TRBV5-4 and TRBJ1-4, the complete variable domain is ETGVTQSPTHLIKTRGQQVTLRCSSQSGHNTVSWYQQALGQGPQFIFQYYREEENGRGNFPPRFSGLQFPNYSSELNVNALELDDSALYLCASSQTMGGLGEKLFFGSGTQLSVL.

The chain employs TRBV4-2 and TRBJ1-2; D not certain. The CDR3 has 15 residues. Germline CDR1 and CDR2: LGHNA and YNFKEQ. V was cut by 1 base and J by 8 bases, with 17 bases left in between. In DNA form, the CDR3 reads TGTGCCAGCAGCCAAGGATTTTTGACCTCATGGGGCTACACCTTC. It translates to CASSQGFLTSWGYTF.

J is TRBJ1-5 and V is TRBV6-5; a possible D gene is TRBD1 (5 bases). V dropped 7 bases and J dropped 0 bases, with 10 bases sitting between them. Germline CDR1 reads MNHEY; CDR2 reads SVGAGI. This CDR3 spans 14 amino acids. The CDR3 sequence: CASTEDTSNQPQHF. CDR3 bases: TGTGCCAGCACCGAGGACACTAGCAATCAGCCCCAGCATTTT.

The gene calls are TRBV7-6 and TRBJ2-7; a weak D match, TRBD1 (5 bases). Germline loops: CDR1 SGHVS, CDR2 FNYEAQ. Deletions cut 1 base from V and 5 bases from J, with 18 bases between. The CDR3 has 16 residues. The CDR3 coding sequence is TGTGCCAGCAGCTTAGTAGTGGGGCAGGGAAATAACGAGCAGTACTTC. This encodes CASSLVVGQGNNEQYF.

This clone was recorded a few times. Other DNA sequences in the same sample also yield this CDR3. The genes are TRBV9 and TRBJ2-3; D possibly uses TRBD1 or TRBD2 (5 bases each). V was shortened by 2 bases and J by 2 bases, with 9 bases between the two germline ends. The CDR3 is 14 residues long. Germline V gene lookup returns CDR1 SGDLS and CDR2 YYNGEE. The CDR3 DNA sequence: TGTGCCAGCAGCGTGGTGGGGGTCACAGATACGCAGTATTTT. Protein: CASSVVGVTDTQYF.

V and J are TRBV5-1 and TRBJ2-7; 9 nucleotides align to TRBD1. This CDR3 region has 14 residues. In germline, CDR1 is SGHRS, CDR2 YFSETQ. V was clipped by 4 bases and J by 6 bases; unmatched bases: 8. DNA of the CDR3: TGCGCCAGCAGCCCTCGGGACAGGGTATCCGAGCAGTACTTC. This encodes CASSPRDRVSEQYF.

V and J are TRBV7-8 and TRBJ2-1; 9 bases agree with TRBD2. Per germline, CDR1 SGHVS and CDR2 FQNEAQ. The J segment lost 1 base and the V segment lost 4 bases, leaving 5 bases of the junction unmatched. The CDR3 is 16 amino acids. The CDR3 region is CASSSLAGVSYNEQFF. CDR3 DNA sequence: TGTGCCAGCAGCTCCTTAGCGGGAGTGTCCTACAATGAGCAGTTCTTC.

CDR3 bases: TGCAGCGTCAAACCGGCAGGGACCACAGATACGCAGTATTTT. Translation gives CSVKPAGTTDTQYF. This chain uses TRBV29-1 with TRBJ2-3; D could derive from TRBD1 or TRBD2 (5 bases each). CDR3 size: 14 residues. CDR1 is SQVTM and CDR2 is ANQGSEA in the germline V gene. Deletions cut 6 bases from V and 2 bases from J, with 15 bases between.

The chain uses TRBV6-5 and TRBJ2-1; 7 nucleotides align to TRBD2. The germline CDR1 and CDR2 sequences are MNHEY and SVGAGI. CDR3 length: 15 residues. V shed 2 bases and J 4 bases; nucleotides not matched to a gene: 5. CDR3 DNA: TGTGCCAGCAGTTACATGGGACTAACTTACAATGAGCAGTTCTTC. Amino acids: CASSYMGLTYNEQFF.

The chain couples TRBV28 to TRBJ1-1; 7 nucleotides align to TRBD1. The CDR3 contains 13 residues. With 5 bases clipped from V and 3 bases from J, the junction kept 3 bases outside the gene matches. Per germline, CDR1 MDHEN and CDR2 SYDVKM. For the CDR3, the DNA is TGTGCCAGCAGTGGACAGGCCTACACTGAAGCTTTCTTT. Protein sequence: CASSGQAYTEAFF.

This sequence joins TRBV4-3 and TRBJ1-1; 7 bases match TRBD1. Germline V lookup: CDR1 LGHNA, CDR2 YSLEER. The V gene end was trimmed by 0 bases and the J gene end by 8 bases; junction bases not matched to a gene: 6. The CDR3 runs 14 residues. In nucleotides, the CDR3 is TGCGCCAGCAGCCAAGATTTGGAGGGGGCAGAAGCTTTCTTT. This codes for CASSQDLEGAEAFF.

The chain has TRBV18 and TRBJ1-1; D unresolved. With 2 bases removed from V and 0 bases from J, the gap between germline ends came to 13 bases. Germline CDR1 is KGHSH and CDR2 is LQKENI. The CDR3 is 16 residues long. The CDR3 here is CASSPAEGGVNTEAFF. The CDR3 bases are TGTGCCAGCTCACCAGCGGAGGGCGGAGTGAACACTGAAGCTTTCTTT.

In its sample, this clone was seen once. The CDR3 sequence: CASSQPSGNTEAFF. CDR3 bases: TGTGCCAGCAGCCAACCGTCAGGGAACACTGAAGCTTTCTTT. This rearrangement joins TRBV3-1 (or the pseudogene TRBV3-2) to TRBJ1-1; D not resolved. Trimming took 2 bases from V and 1 from J, leaving 8 bases between them. CDR3 size: 14 residues. CDR1 is LGHDT and CDR2 is YNNKEL in the germline V gene (reference sequence).

The rearrangement links TRBV7-2 to TRBJ1-1; D unresolved. Trimming stripped 8 bases from V and 7 bases from J, with 17 bases between. The CDR3 has 13 residues. Germline V gives CDR1 SGHTA, CDR2 FQGNSA. The CDR3 bases are TGTGCCAGCGCAACTAACTTGGGCAGTGAAGCTTTCTTT. Encoded protein: CASATNLGSEAFF.

The chain recombines TRBV7-6 with TRBJ2-5; D is unclear. Trimming took 6 bases from V and 5 from J, leaving 7 bases between them. Germline CDR1 is SGHVS and CDR2 is FNYEAQ. The CDR3 runs to 11 residues. CDR3 in DNA: TGTGCCAGCAGTCCCCACGAGACCCAGTACTTC. It encodes CASSPHETQYF.

The rearrangement uses TRBV28 and TRBJ2-3; D is possibly TRBD1 (5 bases). CDR3 size: 18 residues. Per germline, CDR1 MDHEN and CDR2 SYDVKM. Between the trimmed V and J ends, which lost 5 bases and 2 bases, there was a span of 23 bases. The CDR3: CASSPMYFGRANTDTQYF. Written as DNA, the CDR3 is TGTGCCAGCAGTCCCATGTATTTCGGCAGGGCTAACACAGATACGCAGTATTTT.

The chain uses TRBV7-9 and TRBJ2-1; D gene uncertain. The V and J ends lost 6 bases and 8 bases respectively, with 14 bases between them. The CDR3 is 13 amino acids. In germline, CDR1 is SEHNR, CDR2 FQNEAQ (reference sequence). DNA of the CDR3: TGTGCCAGCAGGTCCACCCTGAACGATGAGCAGTTCTTC. Translated: CASRSTLNDEQFF.